This record concerns one T cell receptor (beta chain) sequence. Its antigen is not yet known. Nothing much larger sits one base from this clone, and base qualities are not available. To sequence the TCRbeta CDR3 region, genomic DNA was isolated from the sorted cells. TCRbeta CDR3 regions were sequenced using the immunoSEQ Assay. TCRdb mirrors the immuneACCESS table, restricted to in-frame sequences. Some clones are absent from its copies; in checked studies, under half trace to an unresolved V gene, and the reason for the others is unknown. The table for this sample lists some 70,000 clones; approximately 90% of them were counted only once. The ten biggest clones cover about 1% of the sample. Trimming at the junction amounts to 2 bases on V and 9 bases on J, and the germline ends lie 16 bases apart. The CDR3 has 14 amino acids, counting the end cysteine and phenylalanine. Of the read, only the CDR3 DNA is kept; its 42 bases are in frame from base 1. CDR1 MNHNY and CDR2 SVGAGI were looked up in the germline V gene (reference sequence).

The trial excluded patients who had a history of autoimmune disease or were on systemic immunosuppression. Peripheral blood for TCR sequencing was drawn from every dose cohort at baseline, at cycle 4 day 1 and at cycle 7 day 1. Samples were obtained from an open-label, multicenter, first-in-human phase I dose-escalation trial of ivuxolimab. Adults with locally advanced or metastatic melanoma, renal cell carcinoma, hepatocellular carcinoma or head and neck squamous cell carcinoma were enrolled in the trial. Before TCR sequencing, CD4+ T cells and CD8+ T cells were sorted from peripheral blood as separate populations. This entry comes from a study of OX40 agonist ivuxolimab in advanced cancers. About the full investigation: The costimulatory receptor OX40 (CD134) was targeted by ivuxolimab, a fully human IgG2 agonistic monoclonal antibody. Prior anti-PD-1, anti-PD-L1 or anti-CTLA-4 therapy was permitted, and checkpoint inhibitors had been received by roughly 42% of dose-escalation patients. The point of sequencing TCRbeta in the periphery was to test whether ivuxolimab changed TCR sequence diversity and drove clonal T-cell expansion. Partial responses occurred in three dose-escalation patients: two with cutaneous melanoma and one with hepatocellular carcinoma. In the dose-escalation cohort, around four fifths of patients were male, and the mean age was approximately 60 years, with a range of roughly 20 to 79. Intravenous ivuxolimab was administered to patients every 2 weeks at six dose levels: 0.01, 0.1, 0.3, 1.5, 3 and 10 mg/kg. Of the approximately 53 patients in dose escalation, about 20 had hepatocellular carcinoma, some 15 had melanoma, 9 had renal cell carcinoma and 9 had head and neck cancer. The monotherapy dose-escalation portion (N ≈ 52 patients) of the phase I ivuxolimab trial is reported in the paper.

Broad study findings and their caveats: Which antigens the clonally expanded peripheral T cells were specific for was not determined. In the 0.1-3.0 mg/kg groups, partial responders were among the patients with the lowest normalized peripheral clonal expansion, particularly in CD8+ T cells. After ivuxolimab, more expanded clones were found on average in CD8+ T cells than in CD4+ T cells. Low levels of normalized T-cell clonal expansion were also shown by some nonresponding patients. At doses from 0.1 to 3.0 mg/kg, clonal expansion was seen in both CD4+ and CD8+ blood T cells between baseline and week 6.

The sample here was CD4+ or CD8+ T cells sorted from blood, taken in a trial of the OX40 agonist ivuxolimab. The TCR comes from an adult with an advanced solid tumor such as melanoma, head and neck, liver or kidney cancer. The receptor chain draws on TRBV6-6 and TRBJ1-1; a weak D assignment points to TRBD1 (5 bases agree). The encoded CDR3 is CASSYIGAHSKAFF. The sequence in DNA is TGTGCCAGCAGTTACATCGGGGCCCACTCTAAAGCTTTCTTT.